This TCR beta chain emerged from a study of siplizumab effects on memory and regulatory T cells. General study results and limits: Treatment with siplizumab left mappable alloreactive CD4+ clones averaging roughly 70% Treg-derived, compared with around 29% in controls. Naive T cells, seemingly more diverse than memory cells, seemed major alloresponse contributors.

Method: immunoSEQ multiplex PCR; TCRdb's copy keeps in-frame clones and lacks some. This table has some 100,000 clones, roughly 93% appearing once. On this clone itself: Its antigen is unknown.

Trimming removed 4 bases at V and 4 bases at J, with 10 bases between. This CDR3 has 14 residues. CDR1 SEHNR and CDR2 FQNEAQ come from the germline V gene (reference sequence). The sample was CD8+ T cells sorted from blood. The TCR sequence derives from a human donor in good health. This chain connects TRBV7-9 to TRBJ2-2; D is unresolved. The CDR3 sequence is CASSSVPGTGELFF. The CDR3 DNA reads as TGTGCCAGCAGCTCCGTTCCTGGCACCGGGGAGCTGTTTTTT.